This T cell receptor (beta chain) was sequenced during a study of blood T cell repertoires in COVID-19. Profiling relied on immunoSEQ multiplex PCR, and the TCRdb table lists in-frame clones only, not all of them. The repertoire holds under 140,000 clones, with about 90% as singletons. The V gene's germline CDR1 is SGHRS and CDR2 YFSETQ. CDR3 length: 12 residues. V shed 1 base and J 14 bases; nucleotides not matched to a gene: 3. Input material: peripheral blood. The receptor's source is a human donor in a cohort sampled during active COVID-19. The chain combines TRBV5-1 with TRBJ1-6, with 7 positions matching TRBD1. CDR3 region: CASSLTGETLHF. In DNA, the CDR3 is TGCGCCAGCAGCTTGACAGGGGAGACCCTCCACTTT.